These T cell receptor beta chains were read from a single sample in a study of monozygotic twins with inflammatory bowel disease. For each CDR3 protein, TCRdb gives one entry from its re-call of the 5' RACE reads, without DNA. The sample's table shows about 380,000 distinct CDR3 sequences. Source material: blood. The receptors were gathered from a human donor with ulcerative colitis or Crohn's disease, or a healthy co-twin of an affected twin (not recorded which). Both conserved end residues are part of each CDR3. Each record gives: V gene, J gene, CDR3 protein.

>TRBV12-3/TRBV12-4|TRBJ2-7
CASSPRQSSYEQYF
>TRBV28|TRBJ2-5
CASSLRTSLGETQYF
>TRBV12-3/TRBV12-4|TRBJ1-5
CASRMDRGLPYSNQPQHF
>TRBV7-3|TRBJ2-2
CASSHRQANTGELFF
>TRBV7-9|TRBJ2-5
CASSTRSGGASETQYF
>TRBV6-1|TRBJ2-3
CASSDGGRNTDTQYF
>TRBV6-1|TRBJ2-2
CATQRTGPANTGELFF
>TRBV10-3|TRBJ2-5
CAITSQQQETQYF
>TRBV18|TRBJ2-1
CASSTRTDLGYNEQFF
>TRBV5-6|TRBJ1-1
CASSLASAGNTEAFF
>TRBV27|TRBJ2-7
CASSTLVERYEQYF
>TRBV23-1|TRBJ2-5
CASSHPPPDRGEETQYF
>TRBV2|TRBJ2-7
CASSIRQLYEQYF
>TRBV4-2|TRBJ2-5
CASRRTLDSQETQYF
>TRBV9|TRBJ2-7
CASSVGGDGSYEQYF
>TRBV6-5|TRBJ2-6
CASSTWTGNISGANVLTF
>TRBV11-2|TRBJ1-5
CASSLDAGNQPQHF
>TRBV29-1|TRBJ2-7
CSVEVGGPYEQYF
>TRBV7-3|TRBJ2-3
CASSPRAGRSDTQYF
>TRBV7-2|TRBJ2-3
CASSTLSGARTDTQYF
>TRBV20-1|TRBJ2-1
CSAALAVRGEQFF
>TRBV28|TRBJ2-7
CASSLLGGYYEQYF
>TRBV7-6|TRBJ2-3
CASSLSSSDTQYF
>TRBV4-3|TRBJ1-4
CASSQGTGRAEKLFF
>TRBV12-3/TRBV12-4|TRBJ1-2
CASSFAGVSGYTF
>TRBV18|TRBJ2-3
CASSPDISSTDTQYF
>TRBV29-1|TRBJ1-5
CSVEGSNQLQHF
>TRBV5-1|TRBJ1-6
CASSLSGLYNSPLHF
>TRBV20-1|TRBJ1-5
CSARGLGDPNQPQHF
>TRBV4-1|TRBJ2-2
CASSQGGGPGELFF
>TRBV24-1|TRBJ2-1
CATSGKTSNGAGGLNEQFF
>TRBV27|TRBJ1-1
CASSLLGVREAFF
>TRBV12-3/TRBV12-4|TRBJ2-6
CASTGRGGLVLSGANVLTF
>TRBV5-1|TRBJ1-1
CASSFHGYTEAFF
>TRBV5-1|TRBJ2-1
CASSLAPAGGDNEQFF
>TRBV4-2|TRBJ2-5
CASSPGPRGSETQYF
>TRBV19|TRBJ1-1
CASRSDRGASHTEAFF
>TRBV28|TRBJ2-2
CASTDPRGAVNTGELFF
>TRBV18|TRBJ2-1
CASSPPAHAGVYNEQFF
>TRBV27|TRBJ1-1
CASSLSGTGTEAFF
>TRBV7-7|TRBJ2-3
CASSRGGILTDTQYF
>TRBV7-2|TRBJ2-7
CASSLGGGGNTYEQYF
>TRBV25-1|TRBJ1-1
CASSGNRGSAFF
>TRBV5-5|TRBJ2-3
CASSLLADSTDTQYF
>TRBV10-3|TRBJ2-7
CAIGGISYEQYF
>TRBV14|TRBJ1-5
CASSQETGERGQPQHF
>TRBV20-1|TRBJ2-1
CSARTTGYEQFF